These T cell receptor beta chains were read from a single sample in a study of healthy donors' naive CD4 and CD8 T cells. TCRdb redid the calling of the reads with MiXCR, one entry per CDR3 protein. The table has 180,000 or so distinct CDR3 sequences, around 70% seen once. The sample consisted of naive CD4+ and CD8+ T cells sorted from blood, pooled from several donors. The receptors here all came from a pool of human donors in good health; the sample pools cells from several healthy donors. The CDR3 runs from the conserved cysteine through the conserved F or W. A D gene is named only where the DNA matches it firmly. Some rows mark clone size as missing; the rest say once, few, many or name a class of expanded clone.

d_call j_call clone_size v_call cdr3_nt cdr3_aa
NA TRBJ1-2 NA TRBV2 TGTGCCAGCAGTGAAAGTCCAGCGGCTAACTATGGCTACACCTTC CASSESPAANYGYTF
NA TRBJ1-2 NA TRBV19 TGTGCCAGTAGTATGGGGGACGGCGATGGCTACACCTTC CASSMGDGDGYTF
TRBD1 TRBJ1-6 NA TRBV5-4 TGTACCAGCAGCCGGGACAGCGCCGGAGGAACCCTCCACTTT CTSSRDSAGGTLHF
NA TRBJ2-2 few TRBV5-5 TGTGCCAGCAGTTATAACACCGGGGAGCTGTTTTTT CASSYNTGELFF
NA TRBJ1-2 NA TRBV7-2 TGTGCCAGCAGGGAGGCCGGAGGACAGCTCCCCTATGGCTACACCTTC CASREAGGQLPYGYTF
NA TRBJ1-6 NA TRBV30 TGTGCCTGGTTACCCGGGGATCTTATTAATTCACCCCTCCACTTT CAWLPGDLINSPLHF
TRBD1 TRBJ1-1 NA TRBV28 TGTGCCAGCACCCTGCTGGGACAGATGAACACTGAAGCTTTCTTT CASTLLGQMNTEAFF
TRBD1 TRBJ1-2 NA TRBV19 TGTGCCACCACGACAGGGACCTATGGCTACACCTTC CATTTGTYGYTF
NA TRBJ2-2 NA TRBV6-5 TGTGCCAGCAGTTACGAGGGGGATGTAGGCGGGGAGCTGTTTTTT CASSYEGDVGGELFF
NA TRBJ2-7 few TRBV29-1 TGCAGCGTTGATTTACCGGGACCAAGGTCGCAGTACTTC CSVDLPGPRSQYF
NA TRBJ1-2 NA TRBV11-1 TGTGCCAGCAGCAAACAACAGGGATATGGCTACACCTTC CASSKQQGYGYTF
NA TRBJ2-7 NA TRBV6-2/TRBV6-3 TGTGCCAGCCTAAACAAATACTCCTACGAGCAGTACTTC CASLNKYSYEQYF
TRBD2 TRBJ2-7 NA TRBV27 TGTGCCAGCAGTTTAATTGTAGCGGGAGGCCCCTACGAGCAGTACTTC CASSLIVAGGPYEQYF
TRBD2 TRBJ2-1 NA TRBV29-1 TGCAGCACCGGGGGGAATGAGCAGTTCTTC CSTGGNEQFF